This T cell receptor beta chain is drawn from a study of blood T cell repertoires in COVID-19. The wider study: PBMCs, B-cell-depleted T cells, or T cells provided the cDNA or gDNA that made up the material.

In the original workflow: Using reference gene primer amplification, nucleated cell counts were estimated. Data came from immunoSEQ multiplex PCR; TCRdb stores just in-frame clones and leaves some out. That table furnishes V, J and clone size, whereas the DNA furnished D and trimming. This sample has fewer than 250,000 clones, with approximately 91% found just once. The V gene end was trimmed by 2 bases and the J gene end by 4 bases; junction bases not matched to a gene: 9. The CDR3 is 16 amino acids. The germline CDR1 and CDR2 sequences are SGHTA and FQGNSA. The source material was peripheral blood. The V and J genes are TRBV7-2 and TRBJ1-1, with TRBD1 identical over 8 bases. The clonotype was recovered from a woman in her fifties or sixties with acute or convalescent COVID-19. The CDR3 protein is CASSLTGGTWATEAFF. The CDR3 DNA follows: TGTGCCAGCAGCTTAACAGGGGGTACTTGGGCCACTGAAGCTTTCTTT. The whole variable domain, filled in from reference TRBV7-2 and TRBJ1-1, reads GAGVSQSPSNKVTEKGKDVELRCDPISGHTALYWYRQSLGQGLEFLIYFQGNSAPDKSGLPSDRFSAERTGGSVSTLTIQRTQQEDSAVYLCASSLTGGTWATEAFFGQGTRLTVV.